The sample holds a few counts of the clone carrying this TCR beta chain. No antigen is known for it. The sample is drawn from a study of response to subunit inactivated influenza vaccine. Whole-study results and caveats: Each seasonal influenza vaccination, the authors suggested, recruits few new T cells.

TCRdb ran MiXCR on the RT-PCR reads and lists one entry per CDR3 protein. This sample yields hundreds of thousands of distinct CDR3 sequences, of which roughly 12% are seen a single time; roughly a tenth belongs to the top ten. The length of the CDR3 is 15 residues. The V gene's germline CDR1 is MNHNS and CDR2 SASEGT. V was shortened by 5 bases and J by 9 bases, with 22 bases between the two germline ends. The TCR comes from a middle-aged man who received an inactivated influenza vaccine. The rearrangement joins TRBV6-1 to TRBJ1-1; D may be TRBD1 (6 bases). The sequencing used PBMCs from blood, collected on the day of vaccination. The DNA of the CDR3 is TGTGCCAGCAGTCCAACCGGTTCTCCCGGGACAAAAGCTTTCTTT. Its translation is CASSPTGSPGTKAFF.